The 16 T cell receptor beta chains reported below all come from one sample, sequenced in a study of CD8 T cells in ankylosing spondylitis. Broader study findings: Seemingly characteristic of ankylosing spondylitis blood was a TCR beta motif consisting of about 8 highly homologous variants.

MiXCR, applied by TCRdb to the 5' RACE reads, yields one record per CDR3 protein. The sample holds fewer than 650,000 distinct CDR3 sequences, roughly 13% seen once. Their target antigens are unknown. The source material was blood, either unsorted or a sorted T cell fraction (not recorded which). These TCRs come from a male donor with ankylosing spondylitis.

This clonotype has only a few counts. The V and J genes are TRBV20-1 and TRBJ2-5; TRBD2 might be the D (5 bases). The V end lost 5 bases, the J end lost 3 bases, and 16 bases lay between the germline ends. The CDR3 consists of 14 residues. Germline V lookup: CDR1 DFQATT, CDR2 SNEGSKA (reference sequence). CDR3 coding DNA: TGCAGTGCTCCTAGGCTTACTAGGGAAGAGACCCAGTACTTC. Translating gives CSAPRLTREETQYF.

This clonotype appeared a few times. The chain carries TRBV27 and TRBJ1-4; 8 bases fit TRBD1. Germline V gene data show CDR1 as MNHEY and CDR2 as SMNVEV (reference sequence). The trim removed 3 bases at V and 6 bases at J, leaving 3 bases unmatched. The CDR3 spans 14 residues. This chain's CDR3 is CASSLRQGHEKLFF. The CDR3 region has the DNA TGTGCCAGCAGTTTGCGACAGGGGCATGAAAAACTGTTTTTT.

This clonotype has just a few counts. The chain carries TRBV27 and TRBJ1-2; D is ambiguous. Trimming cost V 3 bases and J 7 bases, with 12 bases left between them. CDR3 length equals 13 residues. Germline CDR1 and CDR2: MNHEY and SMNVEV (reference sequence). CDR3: CASSFTPWGGYTF. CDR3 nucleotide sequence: TGTGCCAGCAGTTTTACACCCTGGGGTGGCTACACCTTC.

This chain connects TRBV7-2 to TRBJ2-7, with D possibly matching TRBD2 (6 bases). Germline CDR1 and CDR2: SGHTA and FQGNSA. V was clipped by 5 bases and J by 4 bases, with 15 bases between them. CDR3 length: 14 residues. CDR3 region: CASSLDPGTYEQYF. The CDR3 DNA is TGTGCCAGCAGCCTTGACCCCGGGACTTACGAGCAGTACTTC.

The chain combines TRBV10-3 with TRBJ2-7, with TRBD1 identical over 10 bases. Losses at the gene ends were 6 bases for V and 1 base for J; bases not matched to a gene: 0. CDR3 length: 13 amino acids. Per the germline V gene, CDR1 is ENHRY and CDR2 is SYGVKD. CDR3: CAIRGQGSYEQYV. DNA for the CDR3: TGTGCCATCAGGGGACAGGGGTCCTACGAGCAGTACGTC.

The DNA for the CDR3 is TGTGCCACCAGGCCTGGACAATCTGGAAACACCATATATTTT. Its translation: CATRPGQSGNTIYF. The chain recombines TRBV15 with TRBJ1-3, with a possible D match to TRBD1 (5 bases). From germline, CDR1 is LNHNV and CDR2 YYDKDF (reference sequence). The CDR3 is 14 residues long. Trimming cost V 6 bases and J 1 base, with 10 bases left between them.

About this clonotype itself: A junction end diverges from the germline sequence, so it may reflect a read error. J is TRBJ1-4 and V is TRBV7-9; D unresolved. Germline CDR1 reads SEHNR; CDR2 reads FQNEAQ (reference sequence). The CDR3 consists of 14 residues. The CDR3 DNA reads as TGTCCCAGCAGCCCCGAACGGAGTACCGGGAGGATTTTTTTT. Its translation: CPSSPERSTGRIFF.

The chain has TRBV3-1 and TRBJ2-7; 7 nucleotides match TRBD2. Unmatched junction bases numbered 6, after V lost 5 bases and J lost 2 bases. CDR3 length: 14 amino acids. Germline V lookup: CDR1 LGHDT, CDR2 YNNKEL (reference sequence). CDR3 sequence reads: CASSSQLAAYEQYF. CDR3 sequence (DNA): TGTGCCAGCAGCTCCCAGCTAGCGGCCTACGAGCAGTACTTC.

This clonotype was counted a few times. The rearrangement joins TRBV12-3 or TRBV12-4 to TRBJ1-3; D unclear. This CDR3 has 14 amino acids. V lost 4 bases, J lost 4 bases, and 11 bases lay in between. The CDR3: CASSWGLQGNTIYF. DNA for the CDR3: TGTGCCAGCAGTTGGGGATTACAAGGAAACACCATATATTTT.

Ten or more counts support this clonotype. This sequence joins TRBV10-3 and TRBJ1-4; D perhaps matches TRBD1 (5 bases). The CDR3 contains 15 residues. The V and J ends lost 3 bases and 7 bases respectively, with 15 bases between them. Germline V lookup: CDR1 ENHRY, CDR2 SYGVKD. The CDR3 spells CAISEAGTEGEKLFF. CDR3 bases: TGTGCCATCAGTGAAGCCGGGACCGAGGGTGAAAAACTGTTTTTT.

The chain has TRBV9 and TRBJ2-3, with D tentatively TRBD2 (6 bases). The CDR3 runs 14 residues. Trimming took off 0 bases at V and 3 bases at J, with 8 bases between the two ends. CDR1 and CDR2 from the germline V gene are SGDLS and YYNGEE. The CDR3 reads CASSVVGGTDTQYF. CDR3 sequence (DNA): TGTGCCAGCAGCGTAGTCGGAGGGACAGATACGCAGTATTTT.

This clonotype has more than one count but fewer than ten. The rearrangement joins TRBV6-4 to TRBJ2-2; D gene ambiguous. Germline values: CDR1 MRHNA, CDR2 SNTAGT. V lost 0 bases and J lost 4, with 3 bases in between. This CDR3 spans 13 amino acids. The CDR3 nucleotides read TGTGCCAGCAGTGACTCCAGCACCGGGGAGCTGTTTTTT. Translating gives CASSDSSTGELFF.

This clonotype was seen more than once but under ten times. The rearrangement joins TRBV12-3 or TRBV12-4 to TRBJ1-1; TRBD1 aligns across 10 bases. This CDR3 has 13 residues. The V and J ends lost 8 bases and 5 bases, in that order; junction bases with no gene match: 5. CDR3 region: CASGDRGFTEAFF. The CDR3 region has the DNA TGTGCCAGCGGGGACAGGGGATTTACTGAAGCTTTCTTT.

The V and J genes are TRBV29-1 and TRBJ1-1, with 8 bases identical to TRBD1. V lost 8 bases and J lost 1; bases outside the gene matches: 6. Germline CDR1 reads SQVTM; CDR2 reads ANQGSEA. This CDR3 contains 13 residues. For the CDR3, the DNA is TGCAGCTTCGGACAGGGTTGGAACACTGAAGCTTTCTTT. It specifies CSFGQGWNTEAFF.

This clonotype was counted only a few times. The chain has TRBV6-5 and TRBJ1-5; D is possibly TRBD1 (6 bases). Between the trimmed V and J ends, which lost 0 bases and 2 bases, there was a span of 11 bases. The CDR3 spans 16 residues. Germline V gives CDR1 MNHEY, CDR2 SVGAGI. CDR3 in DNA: TGTGCCAGCAGTTACTCCCGGGGGCAAGGCAATCAGCCCCAGCATTTT. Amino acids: CASSYSRGQGNQPQHF.

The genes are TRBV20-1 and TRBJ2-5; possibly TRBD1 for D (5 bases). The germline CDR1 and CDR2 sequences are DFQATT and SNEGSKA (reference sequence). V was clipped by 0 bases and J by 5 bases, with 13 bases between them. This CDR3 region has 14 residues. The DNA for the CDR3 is TGCAGTGCTAGAGATCCCAGGGTAATGGAGACCCAGTACTTC. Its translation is CSARDPRVMETQYF.